This record covers a single T cell receptor beta chain. The sample comes from a study of control samples from healthy donors and cancer patients. Produced via immunoSEQ multiplex PCR; TCRdb's table is partial and in-frame only. The table has approximately 140,000 clones, 85% to 95% seen once. CDR3 length: 18 residues. The V end lost 4 bases, the J end lost 1 base, and 22 bases lay between the germline ends. CDR1 is SGDLS, CDR2 YYNGEE, per germline. This clonotype was sampled from a middle-aged man in good health. The sequenced sample was blood. The chain carries TRBV9 and TRBJ2-3, with TRBD2 as a possible D gene (7 bases). CDR3 DNA: TGTGCCAGCAGCCCCCGACTGGCGGGGGCCCTAGGCACAGATACGCAGTATTTT. This gives the protein CASSPRLAGALGTDTQYF.